This is a list of T cell receptor beta chains from one sample in a study of cytomegalovirus exposure and HLA in healthy donors. Using immunoSEQ multiplex PCR, the repertoire was profiled, and TCRdb retains in-frame clones only, with some absent. This sample has 95,000 to 150,000 clones; around 85% occur once, and the top ten carry approximately 2%. Input material: PBMCs. Receptors were obtained from a woman in her 30s in good health and CMV-seronegative. CDR3s include the opening cysteine and the closing phenylalanine or tryptophan. D genes are given only for firm matches. The listing skips clone size in some rows; elsewhere it reads once, few, many or a size class.

CDR3 protein | CDR3 DNA | clone size | V gene | D gene | J gene
CASSLATGFQETQYF | TGCGCCAGCAGCTTGGCCACTGGTTTCCAAGAGACCCAGTACTTC | - | TRBV5-1 | - | TRBJ2-5
CASSLQAPALLNTGELFF | TGTGCCAGCAGTTTACAGGCCCCCGCCCTTCTGAACACCGGGGAGCTGTTTTTT | - | TRBV27 | - | TRBJ2-2
CASGLVSLDSGNTIYF | TGTGCTAGTGGTTTGGTATCCCTAGACTCTGGAAACACCATATATTTT | - | TRBV12-5 | - | TRBJ1-3
CATSLGNYNSPLHF | TGTGCCACCTCCCTCGGTAATTATAATTCACCCCTCCACTTT | - | TRBV27 | - | TRBJ1-6
CASSFGQGGGYTF | TGTGCCAGCAGCTTTGGGCAGGGGGGTGGCTACACCTTC | - | TRBV5-6 | TRBD1 | TRBJ1-2
CASSPRQVLKNIQYF | TGTGCCAGCAGCCCGCGACAGGTCCTGAAAAACATTCAGTACTTC | - | TRBV27 | - | TRBJ2-4
CASSLQGASGNTIYF | TGTGCCAGCAGTCTACAGGGGGCATCTGGAAACACCATATATTTT | - | TRBV6-6 | TRBD1 | TRBJ1-3
CASSPGTSYEQYF | TGTGCCAGCAGCCCCGGGACATCCTACGAGCAGTACTTC | - | TRBV11-3 | - | TRBJ2-7
CASSARQGKNEQYF | TGTGCCAGCAGCGCCCGACAGGGGAAAAACGAGCAGTACTTC | - | TRBV13 | TRBD1 | TRBJ2-7
CASSPLEGSEAFF | TGTGCCAGCTCACCATTGGAGGGGTCTGAAGCTTTCTTT | - | TRBV18 | - | TRBJ1-1
CASSFFSRGNGYTF | TGTGCCAGCAGCTTTTTTAGCAGGGGAAATGGCTACACCTTC | - | TRBV5-6 | - | TRBJ1-2
CASSDSQGADSGNTIYF | TGTGCCAGCAGTGACTCCCAGGGGGCCGACTCTGGAAACACCATATATTTT | once | TRBV6-4 | TRBD1 | TRBJ1-3
CASNRDGAMNYGYTF | TGTGCCAGCAATCGAGACGGAGCCATGAACTATGGCTACACCTTC | - | TRBV2 | - | TRBJ1-2
CAWSVHRAEETQYF | TGTGCCTGGAGTGTTCACAGGGCCGAGGAGACCCAGTACTTC | - | TRBV30 | - | TRBJ2-5
CASSLNGGAYEQYF | TGTGCCAGCAGCTTAAACGGGGGGGCCTACGAGCAGTACTTC | - | TRBV7-2 | TRBD2 | TRBJ2-7
CASSRGTGGSYEQYF | TGTGCCAGCAGCCGTGGGACAGGGGGATCCTACGAGCAGTACTTC | - | TRBV5-6 | TRBD1 | TRBJ2-7
CASGFGTGGIHEQYF | TGTGCTAGTGGTTTTGGGACAGGGGGGATACACGAGCAGTACTTC | - | TRBV12-5 | TRBD1 | TRBJ2-7
CASTERVTDTQYF | TGTGCCAGTACTGAGCGGGTCACAGATACGCAGTATTTT | - | TRBV19 | - | TRBJ2-3
CASTQTREVQFF | TGTGCCAGCACCCAAACCAGGGAGGTTCAGTTCTTC | - | TRBV6-1 | - | TRBJ2-1
CASSRTSGGWDEQFF | TGTGCCAGCAGTCGGACTAGCGGGGGGTGGGATGAGCAGTTCTTC | - | TRBV6-5 | TRBD2 | TRBJ2-1
CASSASFVTGTEAFF | TGTGCCAGCAGCGCTTCTTTTGTAACAGGCACTGAAGCTTTCTTT | - | TRBV9 | - | TRBJ1-1
CASSPMTRIETQYF | TGTGCCAGCAGCCCCATGACTCGGATCGAGACCCAGTACTTC | - | TRBV5-6 | - | TRBJ2-5
CAWSPLARETQYF | TGTGCCTGGAGTCCACTAGCGAGAGAGACCCAGTACTTC | - | TRBV30 | TRBD2 | TRBJ2-5
CASSLSRGGGNQPQHF | TGTGCCAGCAGTTTGTCACGGGGAGGAGGCAATCAGCCCCAGCATTTT | - | TRBV27 | - | TRBJ1-5
CASSFGQFGEKLFF | TGCGCCAGCTCGTTTGGACAGTTCGGTGAAAAACTGTTTTTT | - | TRBV10-1 | - | TRBJ1-4
CASSKGTGSYEQYF | TGTGCCAGCAGCAAAGGGACAGGGTCCTACGAGCAGTACTTC | - | TRBV5-6 | TRBD1 | TRBJ2-7
CASSYLGLGRTDTQYF | TGTGCCAGCAGTTATTTGGGGTTGGGGCGCACAGATACGCAGTATTTT | - | TRBV6-5 | - | TRBJ2-3
CASSLGQGNEQYF | TGTGCCAGCAGCTTAGGGCAGGGGAACGAGCAGTACTTC | few | TRBV7-9 | - | TRBJ2-7
CASSGRVRDQPQHF | TGTGCCAGCAGCGGCAGGGTCCGAGATCAGCCCCAGCATTTT | few | TRBV7-8 | - | TRBJ1-5
CASSPGQGGYEQYF | TGTGCCAGCAGCCCGGGACAGGGAGGCTACGAGCAGTACTTC | - | TRBV13 | TRBD1 | TRBJ2-7
CASSYGGGLNEQYF | TGTGCCAGCAGTTACGGCGGGGGATTAAACGAGCAGTACTTC | - | TRBV6-5 | TRBD2 | TRBJ2-7
CASRLTGPEQYF | TGTGCCAGCAGGCTGACAGGGCCCGAGCAGTACTTC | - | TRBV6-6 | TRBD1 | TRBJ2-7
CASSPVRLAGFQETQYF | TGCGCCAGCAGCCCCGTGCGACTAGCGGGTTTCCAAGAGACCCAGTACTTC | - | TRBV5-1 | TRBD2 | TRBJ2-5
CASRQGAYEQYF | TGTGCCAGCAGGCAGGGGGCCTACGAGCAGTACTTC | once | TRBV6-5 | TRBD1 | TRBJ2-7
CASSVERGTEAFF | TGTGCCAGCAGCGTAGAGCGGGGCACTGAAGCTTTCTTT | - | TRBV9 | - | TRBJ1-1
CASSFQFTGELFF | TGCGCCAGCAGCTTCCAGTTCACCGGGGAGCTGTTTTTT | - | TRBV5-1 | - | TRBJ2-2
CASSLVKSGVSGANVLTF | TGCGCCAGCAGCTTGGTGAAATCCGGGGTCTCTGGGGCCAACGTCCTGACTTTC | few | TRBV5-1 | - | TRBJ2-6
CAISEASGGFEQYF | TGTGCCATCAGTGAGGCTTCAGGGGGCTTCGAGCAGTACTTC | - | TRBV10-3 | TRBD1 | TRBJ2-7
CASSSDRDTQYF | TGTGCCAGCAGCTCGGACAGGGATACGCAGTATTTT | - | TRBV11-3 | TRBD1 | TRBJ2-3
CATSTELRSGANVLTF | TGTGCCACCAGCACCGAGCTACGCTCTGGGGCCAACGTCCTGACTTTC | - | TRBV15 | - | TRBJ2-6
CASSSSGSNTEAFF | - | - | TRBV6-5 | - | TRBJ1-1
CASSPGGGQAPEQYF | TGTGCCAGCTCACCAGGAGGTGGACAGGCCCCTGAGCAGTACTTC | - | TRBV18 | TRBD1 | TRBJ2-7
CASSVSGGVGTGELFF | TGTGCCAGCAGCGTTAGCGGGGGGGTGGGCACCGGGGAGCTGTTTTTT | - | TRBV7-2 | TRBD2 | TRBJ2-2
CASSQDSGGANVLTF | TGCGCCAGCAGCCAAGATTCGGGTGGGGCCAACGTCCTGACTTTC | - | TRBV4-1 | - | TRBJ2-6
CANLAGAGNEQFF | TGTGCCAATCTAGCGGGGGCCGGGAATGAGCAGTTCTTC | - | TRBV2 | TRBD2 | TRBJ2-1
CASMTVANTGELFF | TGTGCCAGCATGACAGTGGCGAACACCGGGGAGCTGTTTTTT | - | TRBV25-1 | - | TRBJ2-2
CASSAQQGAWEKLFF | TGTGCCAGCAGCGCTCAGCAGGGGGCCTGGGAAAAACTGTTTTTT | - | TRBV9 | TRBD1 | TRBJ1-4
CASSHLEDKPRLHF | TGTGCCAGCAGTCACTTGGAGGATAAACCTCGGCTGCATTTT | once | TRBV2 | - | TRBJ1-5
CASSLPWRGQNEQYF | TGTGCCAGCAGCCTCCCATGGCGGGGGCAAAACGAGCAGTACTTC | - | TRBV13 | - | TRBJ2-7
CASSSRTGVLYEQYF | TGTGCCAGCAGCTCAAGAACCGGGGTCCTCTACGAGCAGTACTTC | - | TRBV7-2 | - | TRBJ2-7
CASSILAGSSTDTQYF | TGTGCCAGTAGTATTCTAGCGGGATCTAGCACAGATACGCAGTATTTT | - | TRBV19 | TRBD2 | TRBJ2-3
CASSYERSLKETQYF | TGTGCCAGCAGTTACGAGCGCAGCCTCAAAGAGACCCAGTACTTC | - | TRBV6-6 | - | TRBJ2-5
CASTGQRLSNQPQHF | TGTGCCAGCACTGGACAGAGACTTAGCAATCAGCCCCAGCATTTT | - | TRBV6-4 | - | TRBJ1-5
CASRRGKQGQGTNNSPLHF | TGTGCCAGCAGAAGGGGGAAGCAGGGACAGGGGACTAATAATTCACCCCTCCACTTT | - | TRBV7-2 | TRBD1 | TRBJ1-6